A few counts support the clone carrying this T cell receptor (beta chain). Its antigen is not known. TCRdb re-analysed the 5' RACE reads in MiXCR, keeping a single row per CDR3 protein. Of roughly 160,000 distinct CDR3 sequences in the sample, 10% to 15% were seen once. These data belong to a study of T-cell memory formation after mild COVID-19. The CDR3 has 13 amino acids. V lost 7 bases and J lost 4, with 11 bases in between. General study points: Later expanders leaned CD4+, whereas clones that contracted between day 15 and 85 were balanced CD4/CD8.

This receptor was taken from a man between 18 and 29 years old who had mild COVID-19 (a few samples of this study predate the infection). Cell type and time point are not known. What was sequenced was PBMCs or a T cell subset sorted from them (not recorded which). The V gene is TRBV12-3 or TRBV12-4, the J gene TRBJ1-3; D is unresolved. The CDR3 loop is CASTTTGGNTIYF. The CDR3 nucleotides read TGTGCCAGCACCACGACGGGAGGAAACACCATATATTTT.